Listed below are T cell receptor beta chains from one sample, sequenced in a study of cytomegalovirus exposure and HLA in healthy donors. Only in-frame clones appear in the TCRdb table, and some are missing; sequencing was by immunoSEQ multiplex PCR. The sample carries about 180,000 clones, 65% to 80% recorded once. Sequencing was performed on PBMCs. Receptors were obtained from a woman aged 35 to 49 in good health and CMV-seronegative. Both conserved end residues are part of each CDR3. A D gene is named only where the DNA matches it firmly.

cdr3_nt cdr3_aa d_call v_call cdr3_length j_call
TGTGCCAGCAGCTCTAGAGCGGGCCTATTGACAGATACGCAGTATTTT CASSSRAGLLTDTQYF . TRBV7-2 16 TRBJ2-3
TGCGCCAGCAGCCAAGATACCCGAGATAATTCACCCCTCCACTTT CASSQDTRDNSPLHF . TRBV4-1 15 TRBJ1-6
TGTGCCAGCACCCCAGGGAGTAGCGGGAGGACCCTCTACGAGCAGTACTTC CASTPGSSGRTLYEQYF TRBD2 TRBV28 17 TRBJ2-7
TGTGCCAGCAGTGAAGTAACAGGGGGCCGTGGCGAGACCCAGTACTTC CASSEVTGGRGETQYF TRBD1 TRBV25-1 16 TRBJ2-5
TGTGCCAGCAGTGGATATCGGGCCGGGACTAGCGGATCAACCGGGGAGCTGTTTTTT CASSGYRAGTSGSTGELFF TRBD2 TRBV2 19 TRBJ2-2
TGTGCCAGCAGCCAAGCGGGACAGAACTCTGGAAACACCATATATTTT CASSQAGQNSGNTIYF TRBD1 TRBV4-2 16 TRBJ1-3
TGTGCCAGCAGTATGACAGGGGAGCTGTTTTTT CASSMTGELFF . TRBV6-6 11 TRBJ2-2
TGTGCCTGGAGTGTACAGGGGGGTGAAGCTTTCTTT CAWSVQGGEAFF TRBD1 TRBV30 12 TRBJ1-1
TGTGCCAGCAGGGCCGGGACAGGGGGCACTGAAGCTTTCTTT CASRAGTGGTEAFF TRBD1 TRBV6-5 14 TRBJ1-1
TGCAGCGTTGAGAAGGACACTGGAAACACCATATATTTT CSVEKDTGNTIYF . TRBV29-1 13 TRBJ1-3
TGCAGCGTTGAGGGGAGAGCGACCCAGTACTTC CSVEGRATQYF . TRBV29-1 11 TRBJ2-5